This TCR beta chain was retrieved from a study of cytotoxic CD8 clonotypes in ibrutinib-treated CLL. Using immunoSEQ multiplex PCR, the repertoire was profiled, and TCRdb retains in-frame clones only, with some absent. The sample contains about 24,000 clones, under 85% of which appear only once. The CDR3 contains 12 residues. The V gene's germline CDR1 is SQVTM and CDR2 ANQGSEA. Trimming pared 1 base from V and 11 bases from J, leaving 12 bases between. This receptor was identified in a human donor with chronic lymphocytic leukemia. The sample was PBMCs, taken before ibrutinib treatment. The chain links TRBV29-1 to TRBJ2-1; the D gene is possibly TRBD2 (5 bases). Written as DNA, the CDR3 is TGCAGCGTTGAAGGTGGAGACTATAAGCAGTTCTTC. It translates to CSVEGGDYKQFF.